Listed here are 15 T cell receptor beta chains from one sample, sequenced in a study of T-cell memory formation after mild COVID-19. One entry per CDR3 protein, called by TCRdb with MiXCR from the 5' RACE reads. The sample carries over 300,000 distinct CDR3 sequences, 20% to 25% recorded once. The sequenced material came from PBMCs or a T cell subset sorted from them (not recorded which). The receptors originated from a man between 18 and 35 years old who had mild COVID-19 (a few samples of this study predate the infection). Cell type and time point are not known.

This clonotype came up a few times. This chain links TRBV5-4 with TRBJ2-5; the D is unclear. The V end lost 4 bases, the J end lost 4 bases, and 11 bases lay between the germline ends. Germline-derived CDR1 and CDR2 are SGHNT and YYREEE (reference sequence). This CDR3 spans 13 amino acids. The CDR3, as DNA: TGTGCCAGCAGCCACGAACTTACAGAGACCCAGTACTTC. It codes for CASSHELTETQYF. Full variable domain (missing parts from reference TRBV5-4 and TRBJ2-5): ETGVTQSPTHLIKTRGQQVTLRCSSQSGHNTVSWYQQALGQGPQFIFQYYREEENGRGNFPPRFSGLQFPNYSSELNVNALELDDSALYLCASSHELTETQYFGPGTRLLVL.

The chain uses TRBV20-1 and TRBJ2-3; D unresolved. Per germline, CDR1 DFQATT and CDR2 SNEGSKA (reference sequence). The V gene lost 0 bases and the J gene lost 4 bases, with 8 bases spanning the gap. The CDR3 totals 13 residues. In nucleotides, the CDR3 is TGCAGTGCTAGAGATGGGTCCCCAGATACGCAGTATTTT. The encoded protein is CSARDGSPDTQYF.

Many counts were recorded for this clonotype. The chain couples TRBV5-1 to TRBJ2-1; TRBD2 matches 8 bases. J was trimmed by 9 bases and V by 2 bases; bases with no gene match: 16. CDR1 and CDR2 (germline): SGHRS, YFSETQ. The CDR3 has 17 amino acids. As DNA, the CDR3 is TGCGCCAGCAGCTTCCTCAACGGACTAGCAGGGACAAGTGAGCAGTTCTTC. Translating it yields CASSFLNGLAGTSEQFF.

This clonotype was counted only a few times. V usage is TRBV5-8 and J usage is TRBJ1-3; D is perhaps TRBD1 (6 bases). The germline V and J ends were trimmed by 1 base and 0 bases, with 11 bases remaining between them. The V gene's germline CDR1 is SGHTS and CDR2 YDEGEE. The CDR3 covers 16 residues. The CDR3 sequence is CASSLRTVLSGNTIYF. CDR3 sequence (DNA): TGTGCCAGCAGCTTGCGGACAGTACTCTCTGGAAACACCATATATTTT.

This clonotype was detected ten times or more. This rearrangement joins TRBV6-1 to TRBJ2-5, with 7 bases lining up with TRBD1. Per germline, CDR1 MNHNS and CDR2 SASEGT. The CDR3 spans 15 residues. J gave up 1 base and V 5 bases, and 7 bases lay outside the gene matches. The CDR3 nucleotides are TGTGCCAGCAGTCTTAGGGCAGGGGGCCAAGAGACCCAGTACTTC. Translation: CASSLRAGGQETQYF.

The CDR3 here is CATGSRSTDTQYF. The DNA for the CDR3 is TGTGCCACCGGGTCACGTAGCACAGATACGCAGTATTTT. The chain couples TRBV15 to TRBJ2-3; D gene uncertain. This CDR3 region has 13 residues. The germline CDR1 and CDR2 sequences are LNHNV and YYDKDF (reference sequence). The V and J ends lost 8 bases and 0 bases respectively, with 9 bases between them.

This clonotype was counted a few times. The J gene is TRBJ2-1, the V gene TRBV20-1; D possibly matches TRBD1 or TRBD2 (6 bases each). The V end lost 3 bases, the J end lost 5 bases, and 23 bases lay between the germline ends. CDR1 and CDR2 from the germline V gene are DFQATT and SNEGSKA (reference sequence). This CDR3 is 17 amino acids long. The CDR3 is CSASLGGLLGGHNEQFF. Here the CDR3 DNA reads TGCAGTGCTAGTCTGGGTGGACTTTTGGGGGGCCACAATGAGCAGTTCTTC.

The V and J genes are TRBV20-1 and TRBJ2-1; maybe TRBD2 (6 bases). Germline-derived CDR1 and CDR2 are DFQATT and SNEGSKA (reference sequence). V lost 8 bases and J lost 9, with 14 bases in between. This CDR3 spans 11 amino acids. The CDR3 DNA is TGCAGTCCCCCCTCCGGGGGTGAGCAGTTCTTC. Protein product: CSPPSGGEQFF.

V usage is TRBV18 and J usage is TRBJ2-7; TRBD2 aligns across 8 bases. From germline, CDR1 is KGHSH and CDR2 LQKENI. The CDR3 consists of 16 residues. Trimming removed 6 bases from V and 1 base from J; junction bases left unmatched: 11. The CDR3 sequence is CASSPGRLAISYEQYF. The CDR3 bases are TGTGCCAGCTCCCCGGGGCGACTAGCGATTTCCTACGAGCAGTACTTC.

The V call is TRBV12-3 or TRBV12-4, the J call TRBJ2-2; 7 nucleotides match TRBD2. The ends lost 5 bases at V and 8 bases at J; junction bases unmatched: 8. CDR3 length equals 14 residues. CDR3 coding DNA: TGTGCCAGCAGTACAGAGCGGGGACGGGGGGAGCTGTTTTTT. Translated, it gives CASSTERGRGELFF.

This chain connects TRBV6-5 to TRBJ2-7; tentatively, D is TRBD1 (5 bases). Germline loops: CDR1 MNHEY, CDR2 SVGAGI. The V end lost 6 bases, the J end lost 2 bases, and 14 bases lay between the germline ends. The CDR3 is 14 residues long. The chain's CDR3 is CASRRTWGPYEQYF. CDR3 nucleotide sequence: TGTGCCAGCAGACGCACATGGGGCCCCTACGAGCAGTACTTC.

CDR3: CASSELVSEQYV. DNA of the CDR3: TGTGCCAGCAGCGAACTAGTAAGCGAGCAGTACGTC. This chain joins TRBV7-9 and TRBJ2-7; a possible D gene is TRBD2 (5 bases). In germline, CDR1 is SEHNR, CDR2 FQNEAQ (reference sequence). The CDR3 has 12 residues. Trimming pared 5 bases from V and 6 bases from J, leaving 11 bases between.

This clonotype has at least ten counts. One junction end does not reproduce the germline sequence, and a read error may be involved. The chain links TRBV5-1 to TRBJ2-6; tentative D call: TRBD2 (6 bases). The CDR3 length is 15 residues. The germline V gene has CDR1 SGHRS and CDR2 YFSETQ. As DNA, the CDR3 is TGTGCCAGCAGCTTAGGAGGGGCTGGGGCCAACGTCCTGACTTTC. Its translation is CASSLGGAGANVLTF.

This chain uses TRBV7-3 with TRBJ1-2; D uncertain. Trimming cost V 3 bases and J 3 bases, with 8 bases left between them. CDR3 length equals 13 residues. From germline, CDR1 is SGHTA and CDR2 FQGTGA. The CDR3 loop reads CASSFGADYGYTF. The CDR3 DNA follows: TGTGCCAGCAGCTTTGGCGCGGACTATGGCTACACCTTC.

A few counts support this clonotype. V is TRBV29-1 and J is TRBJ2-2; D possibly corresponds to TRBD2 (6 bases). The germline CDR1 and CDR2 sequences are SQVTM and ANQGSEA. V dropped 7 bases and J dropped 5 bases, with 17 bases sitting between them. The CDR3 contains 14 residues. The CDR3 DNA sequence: TGCAGCGCGGCCCCGGGGGTCCCGACCGGGGAGCTGTTTTTT. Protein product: CSAAPGVPTGELFF.